This TCR beta chain came from a study of blood T cell repertoires in COVID-19. Study as a whole: COVID-19 samples from acute and convalescent phases originated in the United States, Italy and Spain. T cells, B-cell-depleted T cells, or PBMCs provided the cDNA or gDNA that served as material.

Authors' processing steps: Cell counts per sample came from amplifying reference gene primers. Generated by immunoSEQ multiplex PCR, the TCRdb table keeps only in-frame clones and is missing some. The V and J calls and clone size come from that table; D and trimming were worked out from the DNA. The sample records 90,000 to 130,000 clones, around 83% being singletons. Germline V lookup: CDR1 MNHEY, CDR2 SMNVEV (reference sequence). The CDR3 has 16 residues. The V and J ends lost 4 bases and 3 bases respectively, with 15 bases between them. Sequenced material: peripheral blood. The sequence came from a woman in her 70s with acute or convalescent COVID-19. The rearrangement joins TRBV27 to TRBJ2-2; D possibly corresponds to TRBD1 (5 bases). For the CDR3, the DNA is TGTGCCAGCAGTTACCTCCAGGGAATAGACACCGGGGAGCTGTTTTTT. It encodes CASSYLQGIDTGELFF.